The 4 T cell receptor beta chains in this list originate from one sample, sequenced in a study of regulatory T cells in long-lasting Graves disease. Investigators prepared the TCR beta libraries by applying iRepertoire HTBI primers and Arm-PCR of CDR3 regions. TCRdb passed the multiplex PCR reads through MiXCR, listing each CDR3 protein once. The table records around 500,000 distinct CDR3 sequences, 15% to 20% of them present only once. Time point in this sample: newly diagnosed GD, antithyroid drugs for less than 3 months. RNA from PBMCs was the source of the TCR library. In addition, the sample was reused for a study of T cells in Graves' hyperthyroidism and ophthalmopathy.

The sample was peripheral blood mononuclear cells (PBMCs), taken at new diagnosis, from a patient treated with antithyroid drugs. Receptors originate from a woman aged 35 to 59 with Graves disease.

As for this clonotype: A much larger clone differs by one base, so this may be a read error. The chain carries TRBV6-2 or TRBV6-3 and TRBJ2-3; 8 nucleotides align to TRBD2. This CDR3 region has 15 residues. Germline assignment: CDR1 MNHEY and CDR2 SVGEGT. The CDR3 DNA is TGTGACAGCCCTGGAACGGGGGGGGCCACAGATACGCAGTATTTT. This sequence encodes CDSPGTGGATDTQYF.

The chain employs TRBV18 and TRBJ2-1; D is uncertain. Trimming removed 0 bases at V and 6 bases at J, with 6 bases between. Germline-derived CDR1 and CDR2 are KGHSH and LQKENI. The CDR3 extends over 13 amino acids. The CDR3 here is CASSPPGSNEQFF. In DNA, the CDR3 is TGTGCCAGCTCACCACCGGGTAGCAATGAGCAGTTCTTC.

At least ten counts were recorded for this clonotype. CDR3 residues: CASRNSDRGFTDTQYF. The CDR3 nucleotides are TGTGCCAGCAGGAACTCGGACAGGGGGTTCACAGATACGCAGTATTTT. The chain joins TRBV6-2 or TRBV6-3 to TRBJ2-3; TRBD1 matches 10 bases. The V gene end was trimmed by 6 bases and the J gene end by 2 bases; junction bases not matched to a gene: 8. The germline gives CDR1 MNHEY, CDR2 SVGEGT. The length of the CDR3 is 16 residues.

This clonotype has a count of ten or more. The chain joins TRBV12-3 or TRBV12-4 to TRBJ2-3; perhaps TRBD2 as D (6 bases). The CDR3 sequence is 18 residues long. V dropped 8 bases and J dropped 0 bases, with 24 bases sitting between them. Here the CDR3 reads CASSPGPRGAGSTDTQYF. Written as DNA, the CDR3 is TGTGCCAGCTCCCCCGGCCCACGCGGAGCGGGTAGCACAGATACGCAGTATTTT.